This passage covers 31 T cell receptor beta chains from one sample sequenced in a study of identical twins. TCRdb called the 5' RACE reads again in MiXCR, with one record for every CDR3 protein. Altogether approximately 890,000 distinct CDR3 sequences are present, 10% to 15% being singletons, with the ten largest covering about 1.5%. The same specimen was also included in a second study, on yellow fever vaccine responses in identical twins.

Sequenced: PBMCs. These TCRs come from a woman under 30 in good health.

This clonotype was found many times. The chain combines TRBV27 with TRBJ2-2; no reliable D call. V was shortened by 5 bases and J by 4 bases, with 8 bases between the two germline ends. Looked up from germline, CDR1 is MNHEY and CDR2 is SMNVEV (reference sequence). The length of the CDR3 is 13 residues. Here the CDR3 reads CASSPSRTGELFF. CDR3 bases: TGTGCCAGCAGTCCCTCCCGCACCGGGGAGCTGTTTTTT.

V gene TRBV28 combines with J gene TRBJ2-2; 7 bases fit TRBD1. The CDR3 length is 15 residues. V dropped 5 bases and J dropped 3; count of bases not matched to a gene: 6. Germline V lookup: CDR1 MDHEN, CDR2 SYDVKM. CDR3: CASSQGDRYTGELFF. DNA of the CDR3: TGTGCCAGCAGTCAGGGGGACAGATACACCGGGGAGCTGTTTTTT.

This clonotype came up a few times. The chain links TRBV3-1 to TRBJ2-7; 7 bases are a match to TRBD1. With V trimmed by 1 base and J by 7 bases, 7 bases remained unmatched. CDR1 is LGHDT, CDR2 YNNKEL, per germline (reference sequence). CDR3 length equals 14 residues. The CDR3 DNA is TGTGCCAGCAGCCAAGGACAGGGAGAGGGGGAGCAGTACTTC. Encoded protein: CASSQGQGEGEQYF.

This clonotype has a handful of counts. DNA of the CDR3: TGTGCCAGCAGCCAGGGGACTACTGGGCCCCAGCATTTT. This codes for CASSQGTTGPQHF. The V call is TRBV12-3 or TRBV12-4, the J call TRBJ1-5, with D perhaps TRBD1 (6 bases). CDR3 length: 13 amino acids. V shed 6 bases and J shed 9 bases, with 15 bases lying between them.

This sequence joins TRBV12-3 or TRBV12-4 and TRBJ2-1, with 8 positions matching TRBD1. This CDR3 contains 16 residues. V trimming: 2 bases; J trimming: 2 bases; junction bases outside the gene matches: 5. CDR3 nucleotide sequence: TGTGCCAGCAGTTTAACCCGGGACAGGACCTACAATGAGCAGTTCTTC. Translating gives CASSLTRDRTYNEQFF.

This clonotype was picked up a small number of times. This chain connects TRBV20-1 to TRBJ2-3; D remains ambiguous. The CDR3 consists of 14 residues. CDR1 and CDR2 (germline): DFQATT, SNEGSKA (reference sequence). Trimming took off 3 bases at V and 0 bases at J, with 10 bases between the two ends. The CDR3 sequence is CSARELQSTDTQYF. The CDR3 DNA follows: TGCAGTGCTAGGGAACTACAGAGCACAGATACGCAGTATTTT.

This clonotype was seen a few times. V usage is TRBV5-1 and J usage is TRBJ2-1; D may be TRBD2 (5 bases). The germline V gene has CDR1 SGHRS and CDR2 YFSETQ. V lost 5 bases and J lost 3, with 15 bases in between. The CDR3 totals 15 residues. The CDR3 coding sequence is TGCGCCAGCAGAGTGGAGCTAGCCGTCTACAATGAGCAGTTCTTC. Encoded protein: CASRVELAVYNEQFF.

This clonotype was observed many times. V and J are TRBV29-1 and TRBJ2-2, with a possible D match to TRBD1 (6 bases). The germline gives CDR1 SQVTM, CDR2 ANQGSEA. V lost 6 bases and J 5 bases, leaving 10 bases between the germline ends. CDR3 size: 12 residues. CDR3 protein: CSVGTTTGELFF. CDR3 coding DNA: TGCAGCGTAGGGACAACTACCGGGGAGCTGTTTTTT.

This clonotype was detected ten times or more. The chain couples TRBV6-6 to TRBJ1-5, with D perhaps matching TRBD1 (6 bases). The CDR3 totals 13 residues. The germline CDR1 and CDR2 sequences are MNHNY and SVGAGI (reference sequence). Trimming left V 0 bases short and J 11 bases short, with 11 bases between. The chain's CDR3 is CASSYSTEGAQHF. The CDR3 bases are TGTGCCAGCAGTTACTCGACAGAGGGGGCCCAGCATTTT.

This clonotype came up a few times. The chain employs TRBV27 and TRBJ2-1; 10 bases fit TRBD2. This CDR3 is built from 14 residues. Germline CDR1 MNHEY, CDR2 SMNVEV (reference sequence). J lost 10 bases, V lost 7 bases, and 10 bases had no gene match. The CDR3 sequence: CASTGLAGVKEQFF. The CDR3 nucleotides are TGTGCCAGCACGGGGCTAGCGGGAGTAAAAGAGCAGTTCTTC.

The V call is TRBV5-6, the J call TRBJ2-5; the D is unclear. Between the trimmed V and J ends, which lost 0 bases and 7 bases, there was a span of 16 bases. CDR3 size: 15 residues. Germline loops: CDR1 SGHDT, CDR2 YYEEEE. The CDR3 protein is CASSLDLGGSGTQYF. The CDR3 DNA reads TGTGCCAGCAGCTTGGATTTGGGCGGATCGGGGACCCAGTACTTC.

This clonotype was recorded many times. V usage is TRBV5-1 and J usage is TRBJ1-4; D call uncertain. CDR1 is SGHRS, CDR2 YFSETQ, per germline. CDR3 length: 16 amino acids. Trimming shortened V by 5 bases and J by 3 bases, and 17 bases separated the two germline ends. The CDR3 DNA follows: TGCGCCAGCAGGGCGAGCTTTGGACGGCCTAATGAAAAACTGTTTTTT. Residues: CASRASFGRPNEKLFF.

There are a few counts of this clonotype. The chain carries TRBV5-1 and TRBJ2-2; 12 bases fit TRBD1. The ends lost 1 base at V and 5 bases at J; junction bases unmatched: 3. Germline V gene sequence: CDR1 SGHRS, CDR2 YFSETQ. The CDR3 length is 16 residues. Here the CDR3 reads CASSLRDRGRTGELFF. As DNA, the CDR3 is TGCGCCAGCAGCTTGAGGGACAGGGGGCGGACCGGGGAGCTGTTTTTT.

In this sample, this clonotype turned up many times. V is TRBV7-9 and J is TRBJ2-1; D is perhaps TRBD2 (6 bases). Germline V CDR1 and CDR2: SEHNR, FQNEAQ (reference sequence). Trimming removed 5 bases at V and 7 bases at J, with 12 bases between. CDR3 size: 13 residues. DNA of the CDR3: TGTGCCAGCAGCCAATCTCGGGGGAATGAGCAGTTCTTC. Translated, it gives CASSQSRGNEQFF. The whole variable domain, filled in from reference TRBV7-9 and TRBJ2-1, reads DTGVSQNPRHKITKRGQNVTFRCDPISEHNRLYWYRQTLGQGPEFLTYFQNEAQLEKSRLLSDRFSAERPKGSFSTLEIQRTEQGDSAMYLCASSQSRGNEQFFGPGTRLTVL.

This clonotype has at least ten counts. The chain employs TRBV5-1 and TRBJ2-7, with TRBD2 matching 9 bases. The CDR3 runs 15 residues. Per germline, CDR1 SGHRS and CDR2 YFSETQ. Losses at the gene ends were 4 bases for V and 3 bases for J; bases not matched to a gene: 8. The CDR3 region has the DNA TGCGCCAGCAGCCCCTTCTCGACTAGCGGCTACGAGCAGTACTTC. Its translation is CASSPFSTSGYEQYF.

The rearrangement joins TRBV6-2 or TRBV6-3 to TRBJ2-1, with 12 bases matching TRBD2. The germline gives CDR1 MNHEY, CDR2 SVGEGT. Germline trimming cut 2 bases from V and 4 bases from J; bases unmatched to any gene: 3. The CDR3 runs 16 residues. CDR3 sequence reads: CASSYGLAGTYNEQFF. Here the CDR3 DNA reads TGTGCCAGCAGTTACGGACTAGCGGGGACGTACAATGAGCAGTTCTTC.

This clonotype was detected a few times. This chain connects TRBV20-1 to TRBJ2-3; D gene uncertain. V gave up 1 base and J gave up 10 bases, with 6 bases separating them. CDR3 length: 10 residues. Germline V gene sequence: CDR1 DFQATT, CDR2 SNEGSKA (reference sequence). The CDR3 DNA reads as TGCAGTGCTAGAGCAGTTGCGCAGTATTTT. It encodes CSARAVAQYF.

This chain uses TRBV7-8 with TRBJ2-1, with D perhaps matching TRBD2 (6 bases). Germline-derived CDR1 and CDR2 are SGHVS and FQNEAQ. This CDR3 region has 18 residues. Trimming pared 3 bases from V and 5 bases from J, leaving 23 bases between. The CDR3 reads CASSFHSGLKWRDNEQFF. The CDR3 coding sequence is TGTGCCAGCAGCTTTCACTCGGGGCTAAAGTGGAGGGACAATGAGCAGTTCTTC.

This clonotype occurred a few times. This chain connects TRBV4-1 to TRBJ2-1; D is unresolved. This CDR3 contains 15 residues. V lost 4 bases and J 9 bases, leaving 19 bases between the germline ends. Germline lookup yields CDR1 MGHRA and CDR2 YSYEKL. CDR3 in DNA: TGCGCCAGCAGCCGATACGTGGCCGTGGATGGTGAGCAGTTCTTC. Amino acid sequence: CASSRYVAVDGEQFF.

The CDR3 is CASSYSDRAGGNTIYF. DNA of the CDR3: TGTGCCAGCAGTTACTCCGACAGGGCCGGAGGAAACACCATATATTTT. The chain joins TRBV6-5 to TRBJ1-3; 7 bases match TRBD1. Germline V CDR1 and CDR2: MNHEY, SVGAGI. The trim removed 0 bases at V and 4 bases at J, leaving 6 bases unmatched. The CDR3 covers 16 residues.

This clonotype occurred many times. The rearrangement uses TRBV5-1 and TRBJ1-1; D ambiguous. There are 14 residues in the CDR3. Trimming took off 0 bases at V and 5 bases at J, with 11 bases between the two ends. The germline V gene encodes CDR1 SGHRS and CDR2 YFSETQ. The CDR3 here is CASSLDMVLTEAFF. CDR3 DNA sequence: TGCGCCAGCAGCTTGGACATGGTTTTGACTGAAGCTTTCTTT.

The gene calls are TRBV7-3 and TRBJ2-2, with no clear D. Trimming cost V 5 bases and J 6 bases, with 10 bases left between them. The length of the CDR3 is 13 residues. Germline CDR1 and CDR2: SGHTA and FQGTGA. Written as DNA, the CDR3 is TGTGCCAGCAGCCCCCGTCCTGCCGGGGAGCTGTTTTTT. Translation gives CASSPRPAGELFF.

This chain uses TRBV29-1 with TRBJ2-2, with 7 bases fitting TRBD2. Germline V lookup: CDR1 SQVTM, CDR2 ANQGSEA. V lost 6 bases to trimming and J lost 6 bases; unmatched junction nucleotides: 1. This CDR3 spans 11 amino acids. In DNA form, the CDR3 reads TGCAGCGTGGGGGGGGCCGGGGAGCTGTTTTTT. It yields the protein CSVGGAGELFF.

This clonotype has just a few counts. The V and J genes are TRBV4-2 and TRBJ2-3; 12 positions match TRBD2. V shed 5 bases and J 1 base; nucleotides not matched to a gene: 13. The CDR3 totals 19 residues. The V gene's germline CDR1 is LGHNA and CDR2 YNFKEQ. CDR3 DNA: TGTGCCAGCAGCGACCCATCTAGCGGGGGGGCTTATGGCACAGATACGCAGTATTTT. As protein: CASSDPSSGGAYGTDTQYF.

This clonotype was detected many times. V usage is TRBV12-3 or TRBV12-4 and J usage is TRBJ2-3; D might be TRBD1 (6 bases). The germline V and J ends were trimmed by 0 bases and 0 bases, with 10 bases remaining between them. This CDR3 is built from 16 residues. CDR3 region: CASSLALTGSTDTQYF. In DNA, the CDR3 is TGTGCCAGCAGTTTAGCGCTGACAGGTAGCACAGATACGCAGTATTTT.

The rearrangement links TRBV14 to TRBJ2-7, with D tentatively TRBD2 (6 bases). The CDR3 loop spans 19 amino acids. Germline values: CDR1 SGHDN, CDR2 FVKESK. V dropped 3 bases and J dropped 2 bases, with 26 bases sitting between them. Here the CDR3 DNA reads TGTGCCAGCAGCCACCCAGCTCGACTCGGGGACTTTTCCCCCTACGAGCAGTACTTC. This translates into CASSHPARLGDFSPYEQYF.

This clonotype has only a few counts. The rearrangement joins TRBV5-1 to TRBJ2-1; D perhaps matches TRBD2 (6 bases). Germline values: CDR1 SGHRS, CDR2 YFSETQ. CDR3 length: 14 residues. The V end lost 0 bases, the J end lost 8 bases, and 12 bases lay between the germline ends. DNA for the CDR3: TGCGCCAGCAGCTTGGTGGCGGGATCAGATGAGCAGTTCTTC. Translating it yields CASSLVAGSDEQFF.

This chain connects TRBV20-1 to TRBJ2-7, with D unclear. This CDR3 contains 13 residues. The ends were cut back, 0 bases at V and 6 bases at J, with 12 bases in the middle. Germline CDR1 is DFQATT and CDR2 is SNEGSKA (reference sequence). CDR3 bases: TGCAGTGCTAGAGATCATCTAATTCTCGAGCAGTACGTC. It translates to CSARDHLILEQYV.

This chain links TRBV18 with TRBJ2-7, with TRBD1 identical over 7 bases. V trimming: 8 bases; J trimming: 2 bases; junction bases outside the gene matches: 9. CDR1 KGHSH and CDR2 LQKENI come from the germline V gene. The CDR3 extends over 14 amino acids. The CDR3 loop reads CASTRDSSTYEQYF. As DNA, the CDR3 is TGTGCCAGCACCCGGGACAGCTCAACCTACGAGCAGTACTTC.

This clonotype was seen a few times. The rearrangement joins TRBV5-1 to TRBJ2-3; TRBD2 matches 7 bases. Germline lookup yields CDR1 SGHRS and CDR2 YFSETQ. V dropped 0 bases and J dropped 2; count of bases not matched to a gene: 6. This CDR3 is built from 16 residues. The CDR3 sequence: CASSLDERDYTDTQYF. The CDR3 DNA is TGCGCCAGCAGCTTGGACGAGCGGGACTACACAGATACGCAGTATTTT. Using reference TRBV5-1 and TRBJ2-3 for the parts outside the CDR3, the full variable domain is KAGVTQTPRYLIKTRGQQVTLSCSPISGHRSVSWYQQTPGQGLQFLFEYFSETQRNKGNFPGRFSGRQFSNSRSEMNVSTLELGDSALYLCASSLDERDYTDTQYFGPGTRLTVL.

This clonotype showed up many times. The chain couples TRBV20-1 to TRBJ1-4; the match to TRBD1 covers 11 bases. The V gene's germline CDR1 is DFQATT and CDR2 SNEGSKA (reference sequence). The CDR3 is made up of 16 amino acids. Trimming cost V 1 base and J 7 bases; bases outside gene matches: 8. For the CDR3, the DNA is TGCAGTGCTAGAGCTCCGGGACAGGGGGACGGTGAAAAACTGTTTTTT. As protein: CSARAPGQGDGEKLFF.